This section outlines one T cell receptor beta chain sequence together with its context. The sample holds one count of this clone. Its antigen has not been determined. One base away there is no much larger clone; base qualities are not given. This entry belongs to a study of cytomegalovirus exposure and HLA in healthy donors (dated by TCRdb to 2015 to 2018). Regarding the study in general: In an earlier analysis of roughly 590 of the donors, approximately 260 Gb of sequence data and roughly 100 million unique TCR beta sequences from some 170 million T cells were reported. An early release that covered about 640 HLA-typed donors contained approximately 300 gigabases of sequencing data and 65 million to 100 million unique TCR sequences. Of the 350 to 450 genotyped donors, about 84% fell in the genetic ancestry cluster associated with self-reported Caucasian donors. The study aimed to test whether signatures of past pathogen exposure could be identified by cataloging public T cell receptors. Using immunosequencing, the study profiled T cell repertoires from 666 subjects and related those repertoires to cytomegalovirus serostatus. A separate validation cohort of 100 to 150 different subjects was used in addition to the roughly 670-subject first cohort. To predict cytomegalovirus infection status, the study combined high-throughput TCR immunosequencing, statistical association of individual TCRs with disease status, and machine learning. A later analysis re-examined previously published TCR beta repertoires from roughly 650 donors and added high-resolution HLA genotyping to investigate patterns of TCR occurrence. In the later analysis, no new phenotypic data were used to find candidate immune exposures; instead, reliance was placed on TCR beta sequences and their occurrence across donors. To decide whether each TCR beta V gene segment behaved as functional or pseudogenic, an earlier analysis of some 600 of the donors relied on high-throughput TCR beta sequencing. Donor age, sex, ethnicity and CMV serostatus were collected together with the repertoire data. Genome-wide SNP genotypes for about 55% of the roughly 670 donors were used in a later genetic analysis, which treated that subset as a discovery cohort. All discovery cohort repertoires had been generated on a single sequencing platform. HLA typing included class I and class II loci at four-digit resolution. Typing coverage differed by locus: A, B, C, DRB1 and DQB1 were typed in roughly 620-630 donors, DQA1 in 500 to 550, DPA1 in 600 to 610, and DPB1 in about 450. Several DR-DQ haplotypes were treated as single units for association and clustering because of strong linkage in the cohort. On average, roughly 250,000 unique TCR beta nucleotide sequences were sequenced per donor among roughly 430 genotyped donors of the cohort, with roughly 18% of those sequences being non-productive. Beyond this particular receptor, the publication reports: In both the original and validation cohorts, the classifier was reported to diagnose cytomegalovirus status with high specificity and sensitivity. In a later analysis, HLA-associated TCR beta chains showed more clonal expansion and lower generation probabilities than non-associated chains that were equally common. When HLA alleles, especially DR and DQ, strongly co-occurred, TCR associations were difficult to assign to individual alleles. According to a later genetic analysis, donors in an Asian-associated ancestry cluster had fewer N-insertions in productive TCRs than the approximately 630-donor mean. Because some donors lacked HLA typing at each locus, the association tests relied only on the typed subset. A further reported finding was that TCR beta sequences accurately predicted the HLA-A and HLA-B alleles for most subjects in the first cohort. In an earlier analysis of 500 to 650 of the donors, most TCR beta V segments appeared in productive rearrangements about 90% or about 30% of the time, broadly matching IMGT annotations. While some public TCRs were present in many individuals, most TCR sequences turned up only very rarely across donors. Roughly uniform sequencing depth across donors was assumed in presence/absence analyses, although this assumption may not hold. Several of the top co-occurrence clusters appeared to be linked to parvovirus B19, influenza, CMV and Epstein-Barr virus, according to a later analysis. Some IMGT-functional V segments, including TRBV6-2 and TRBV6-3, could not be distinguished by the 87-base-pair reads and were therefore excluded. Because counts were too low, about 18 rarely observed V segments, including chromosome 9 orphons, were excluded from the earlier analysis of 587 of the donors. The cohort was sequenced for TCR beta chains only, and without alpha or paired-chain data the features that could be detected were limited. The authors suggested that the approach could potentially be generalized to other disease states and immunological phenotypes. The only immune exposure information available for the cohort was CMV serostatus. Correlated functional status among segregating V segments might be attributable to linkage disequilibrium, but an unknown experimental factor could not be ruled out. A few of the identified cytomegalovirus-associated TCR beta chains were confirmed in vitro to be specific for cytomegalovirus antigens. According to a later analysis, most CMV-associated TCR beta chains appeared to be HLA-restricted, and the HLA associations seemed to be driven largely by CMV exposure. In a later analysis, the rate of TCR association differed among HLA loci, with DRB1 alleles having the most associated TCRs and HLA-C alleles having the fewest. A later genetic analysis associated a missense DCLRE1C variant with V-gene and J-gene trimming of TCR beta chains, and an independent cohort replicated the association. A later analysis associated 16,951 TCR beta sequences with specific HLA alleles at a false discovery rate of 0.05. A cluster of highly shared sequence variants was judged likely to represent a technical artifact of the sequencing pipeline. The study listed 164 TCR beta chains as associated with cytomegalovirus.

The protocol used for the library was the immunoSEQ multiplex PCR assay. A mixture of 60 forward primers for TCR Vbeta segments and 13 reverse primers for TCR Jbeta segments was used in the multiplex PCR. Amplification of the CDR3 region of rearranged TCR beta genes was performed with a multiplex PCR assay on genomic DNA. The amplified TCR beta libraries were sequenced on the Illumina HiSeq System as 87-base-pair reads. In the paper's pipeline: In a later analysis, tens of millions of unique TCR beta chains were counted across the roughly 610 repertoires, and roughly 10 million of these chains were shared by at least two donors. Raw reads were error-corrected and collapsed into unique sequences by a nearest-neighbor algorithm in which closely related sequences were merged to remove PCR and sequencing errors. V, D and J gene segments were assigned by aligning CDR3 sequences to IMGT reference sequences. For a sequence to be retained, a match of at least six nucleotides to both a V gene segment and a J gene segment was required. A rearrangement was called productive if the CDR3 had no stop codons and remained in frame with V and J, and every other rearrangement was called non-productive. CDR3 was defined according to IMGT convention as the region running from the second conserved V-encoded cysteine to the conserved J-encoded phenylalanine. Sequences without an unambiguous match to a single V gene segment were excluded from the earlier analysis of 500 to 700 of the donors. In an earlier analysis of 587 of the donors, V segments were called functional above 56.7% productive rearrangements and were called segregating when the between-donor standard deviation exceeded 5%. A statistical classification framework was built for diagnosing cytomegalovirus status from the catalog of TCR beta chain sequences. In a later analysis, V and J genes were assigned by comparing TCR nucleotide sequences against IMGT/GENE-DB human TR gene sequences. In a later analysis, CDR3 sequences and most-parsimonious VDJ recombination scenarios were assigned using the TCRdist pipeline. In a later analysis, each TCR beta chain was defined by its CDR3 amino acid sequence together with its V-gene family, and reads without a unique V-gene family were excluded. A later analysis removed roughly 590 highly shared, low-generation-probability nucleotide sequences to deal with suspected cross-contamination and a sequencing artifact. In a later analysis, a clonal expansion index was calculated for each public chain from normalized within-repertoire ranks of inferred template counts. In a later analysis, generation probabilities were computed using a VDJ recombination model fitted to out-of-frame rearrangements, and the results were checked against IGoR. In a later analysis, TCR-TCR, TCR-HLA and TCR-CMV co-occurrence was scored with hypergeometric tests, and a repertoire-size bias correction was applied to TCR pairs. In a later analysis, false discovery rates were estimated by permuting HLA or CMV assignments 20 times. A later analysis grouped co-occurring TCRs with DBSCAN, adding TCRdist sequence similarity when clustering within HLA-allele-positive subsets. Repertoires with fewer than 30,000 or more than 120,000 public chains, plus five repertoires with anomalous nucleotide sharing, were excluded from co-occurrence clustering. Here the immuneACCESS table is served through TCRdb, limited to in-frame sequences with V and J called. Missing clones are a known gap in these copies; in checked studies unresolved V genes cover under half, and the rest lacks a known reason. The DNA gave D and trimming, while V, J and clone size come from that table. This sample comprises about 120,000 clones, 81% of them detected only once. The top ten clonotypes cover less than 2.5% of the sample.

In total, around 600 healthy bone marrow donors made up the cohort. At the time of sampling, every cohort member was nominally healthy, though immune exposures that went unrecorded were likely present. The donor was CMV seronegative and was included in the group of approximately 350 seronegative cohort members. Every donor gave a peripheral blood sample, and the peripheral blood mononuclear cells from that sample were used for TCR beta sequencing. Genomic DNA was extracted from the blood cell samples with the Qiagen DNeasy Blood Extraction Kit. From V the trimming removes 2 bases and from J it removes 2 bases, while the gene matches leave 12 bases of the junction unaccounted for. The CDR3 goes from the cysteine to the phenylalanine over 17 residues. The entry retains the CDR3 DNA only, 51 bases that are in frame from base 1. CDR1 and CDR2 (SGHDT, YYEEEE) derive from the germline V gene.

The receptor chain draws on TRBV5-6 and TRBJ1-2, and 7 junctional nucleotides match TRBD1. The clonotype originates from a woman in her thirties or forties in good health and CMV-seronegative. Sequences were obtained from PBMCs. CDR3 region: CASSFLSQGGDNYGYTF. The DNA sequence follows: TGTGCCAGCAGCTTCTTATCCCAGGGGGGCGACAACTATGGCTACACCTTC.